The next 23 T cell receptor beta chains were all read from a single sample in a study of CD8 T cells in ankylosing spondylitis. Points from the study as a whole: Seemingly characteristic of ankylosing spondylitis blood was a TCR beta motif consisting of 7 or 8 highly homologous variants.

Using its own MiXCR run on the 5' RACE reads, TCRdb lists one record per CDR3 protein. Of about 450,000 distinct CDR3 sequences detected, 25% to 30% appear once; the ten largest clones hold about 0.89%. Their antigen targets remain unknown. Sequenced material: blood, either unsorted or a sorted T cell fraction (not recorded which). The receptors shown here come from a male donor with ankylosing spondylitis.

This clonotype occurred a few times. The rearrangement uses TRBV18 and TRBJ2-7; a possible D gene is TRBD1 (5 bases). Trimming shortened V by 3 bases and J by 3 bases, and 6 bases separated the two germline ends. Germline V gene sequence: CDR1 KGHSH, CDR2 LQKENI. The CDR3 consists of 12 residues. The CDR3 DNA is TGTGCCAGCTCACCGGACATCTACGAGCAGTACTTC. This codes for CASSPDIYEQYF.

This clonotype was counted only a few times. The rearrangement links TRBV25-1 to TRBJ2-4, with D maybe TRBD2 (6 bases). With 3 bases removed from V and 2 bases from J, the gap between germline ends came to 17 bases. In germline, CDR1 is MGHDK, CDR2 SYGVNS. This CDR3 contains 17 residues. CDR3 in DNA: TGTGCCAGCAGTGAGTACTCCGGGACTCGTTCCAAAAACATTCAGTACTTC. Its protein product is CASSEYSGTRSKNIQYF.

The J gene is TRBJ2-5, the V gene TRBV18, with 7 bases aligning to TRBD1. The CDR3 sequence is 14 residues long. V lost 3 bases and J lost 2; bases outside the gene matches: 3. Germline CDR1 and CDR2: KGHSH and LQKENI. CDR3 amino acids: CASSPLTGQETQYF. As DNA, the CDR3 is TGTGCCAGCTCACCCCTGACAGGGCAAGAGACCCAGTACTTC.

This chain joins TRBV6-1 and TRBJ1-2, with 8 nucleotides matching TRBD1. CDR3 size: 13 residues. Germline V lookup: CDR1 MNHNS, CDR2 SASEGT. The trim removed 7 bases at V and 4 bases at J, leaving 5 bases unmatched. This chain's CDR3 is CASIPDRAYGYTF. CDR3 nucleotide sequence: TGTGCCAGCATTCCGGACAGGGCCTATGGCTACACCTTC.

A single count supports this clonotype. This chain uses TRBV20-1 with TRBJ2-1; TRBD2 aligns across 11 bases. CDR3 length: 15 residues. J was trimmed by 4 bases and V by 0 bases; bases with no gene match: 2. Germline loops: CDR1 DFQATT, CDR2 SNEGSKA (reference sequence). In DNA, the CDR3 is TGCAGTGCTAGAGAGATAGCGGGAGGGTACAATGAGCAGTTCTTC. This codes for CSAREIAGGYNEQFF.

The chain has TRBV6-1 and TRBJ1-5, with TRBD1 matching 10 bases. The CDR3 length is 17 residues. Germline CDR1 MNHNS, CDR2 SASEGT. J was trimmed by 2 bases and V by 8 bases; bases with no gene match: 12. CDR3 sequence reads: CASDTGTGVIGNQPQHF. The CDR3 nucleotides are TGTGCCAGCGACACCGGGACAGGGGTAATCGGCAATCAGCCCCAGCATTTT.

The chain is built from TRBV18 and TRBJ2-7, with 7 bases aligning to TRBD2. Germline CDR1 KGHSH, CDR2 LQKENI. The CDR3 runs 10 residues. The chain's CDR3 is CASPRPAGLV. The CDR3 DNA reads as TGTGCCAGTCCACGACCAGCGGGACTGGTC.

The J gene is TRBJ1-2, the V gene TRBV29-1; 10 nucleotides match TRBD1. The germline V gene encodes CDR1 SQVTM and CDR2 ANQGSEA. J gave up 7 bases and V 5 bases, and 10 bases lay outside the gene matches. The CDR3 is 14 residues long. CDR3 DNA: TGCAGCGTTACGATAAGCGGGGACAGGGGTGGCTACACCTTC. Translated, it gives CSVTISGDRGGYTF.

This chain connects TRBV5-1 to TRBJ2-5, with 9 bases aligning to TRBD2. CDR3 length equals 14 residues. Per the germline V gene, CDR1 is SGHRS and CDR2 is YFSETQ. V lost 5 bases and J lost 1; bases outside the gene matches: 3. The CDR3 DNA reads TGCGCCAGCAGTATTAGCGGGAGCCAAGAGACCCAGTACTTC. It translates to CASSISGSQETQYF.

This clonotype has a handful of counts. The chain is built from TRBV29-1 and TRBJ2-7; 8 bases map to TRBD1. The germline CDR1 and CDR2 sequences are SQVTM and ANQGSEA. This CDR3 has 14 amino acids. The J segment lost 3 bases and the V segment lost 3 bases, leaving 7 bases of the junction unmatched. CDR3 sequence (DNA): TGCAGCGTTGATGCGCAGGGGGCGGTCTACGAGCAGTACTTC. Translating gives CSVDAQGAVYEQYF.

This clonotype has a handful of counts. The gene calls are TRBV5-5 and TRBJ2-7; D is unclear. Germline V gene lookup returns CDR1 SGHKS and CDR2 YYEKEE (reference sequence). This CDR3 has 14 residues. V lost 0 bases, J lost 0 bases, and 7 bases lay in between. The CDR3 DNA is TGTGCCAGCAGCTTGGAGGCACACTCCTACGAGCAGTACTTC. This gives the protein CASSLEAHSYEQYF. Complete variable domain (other parts from reference TRBV5-5 and TRBJ2-7): DAGVTQSPTHLIKTRGQQVTLRCSPISGHKSVSWYQQVLGQGPQFIFQYYEKEERGRGNFPDRFSARQFPNYSSELNVNALLLGDSALYLCASSLEAHSYEQYFGPGTRLTVT.

V is TRBV11-3 and J is TRBJ2-5, with D perhaps TRBD2 (6 bases). V lost 5 bases to trimming and J lost 2 bases, with 15 bases between them. The germline V gene has CDR1 SGHNT and CDR2 YENEEA. The CDR3 has 15 residues. The CDR3 region is CASSPWERVQETQYF. The CDR3 nucleotides read TGTGCCAGCAGCCCATGGGAGCGGGTTCAAGAGACCCAGTACTTC.

This chain joins TRBV18 and TRBJ2-1; D unresolved. Deletions cut 6 bases from V and 0 bases from J, with 9 bases between. Germline V gene data show CDR1 as KGHSH and CDR2 as LQKENI. The length of the CDR3 is 14 residues. CDR3 DNA: TGTGCCAGCTCGGGCGACCTCTCCTACAATGAGCAGTTCTTC. It yields the protein CASSGDLSYNEQFF.

This clonotype has a handful of counts. This chain uses TRBV12-3 or TRBV12-4 with TRBJ2-1; the D is unclear. CDR3 length: 15 residues. The ends were cut back, 2 bases at V and 0 bases at J, with 8 bases in the middle. The CDR3: CASSLRVLSYNEQFF. The DNA for the CDR3 is TGTGCCAGCAGTTTAAGGGTTCTCTCCTACAATGAGCAGTTCTTC.

The chain employs TRBV20-1 and TRBJ1-6; maybe TRBD1 (5 bases). The V gene's germline CDR1 is DFQATT and CDR2 SNEGSKA (reference sequence). The CDR3 is 13 amino acids. V was clipped by 1 base and J by 6 bases, with 7 bases between them. The CDR3, as DNA: TGCAGTGCTAGAGGACAGCTTAATTCACCCCTCCACTTT. As protein: CSARGQLNSPLHF.

The V and J genes are TRBV6-1 and TRBJ2-1, with D hard to call. The germline gives CDR1 MNHNS, CDR2 SASEGT. The CDR3 spans 15 residues. V was pared by 5 bases and J by 0 bases, with 11 bases between. The CDR3 sequence is CASSPLESSYNEQFF. In DNA form, the CDR3 reads TGTGCCAGCAGTCCCCTCGAGAGCTCCTACAATGAGCAGTTCTTC.

The V gene is TRBV6-1, the J gene TRBJ2-7, with D uncertain. CDR1 is MNHNS and CDR2 is SASEGT in the germline V gene. This CDR3 spans 10 amino acids. The V end lost 6 bases, the J end lost 6 bases, and 6 bases lay between the germline ends. In DNA, the CDR3 is TGTGCCAGCAGAAACTCCGAGCAGTACTTC. It translates to CASRNSEQYF.

This clonotype was seen a handful of times. One junction end disagrees with the germline gene, perhaps due to a read error. This chain links TRBV5-1 with TRBJ2-4, with D unclear. The CDR3 loop spans 12 amino acids. Germline assignment: CDR1 SGHRS and CDR2 YFSETQ. The CDR3 DNA reads as TGCGCCAGCAGTTTGGACCAGAACATTCAGTACTTC. Protein sequence: CASSLDQNIQYF. Looking up the rest from reference TRBV5-1 and TRBJ2-4 gives the full variable domain: KAGVTQTPRYLIKTRGQQVTLSCSPISGHRSVSWYQQTPGQGLQFLFEYFSETQRNKGNFPGRFSGRQFSNSRSEMNVSTLELGDSALYLCASSLDQNIQYFGAGTRLSVL.

V and J are TRBV12-3 or TRBV12-4 and TRBJ1-4, with 7 bases matching TRBD1. CDR3 length: 14 residues. With 4 bases clipped from V and 4 bases from J, the junction kept 3 bases outside the gene matches. CDR3 protein: CASSWGTVNEKLFF. CDR3 coding DNA: TGTGCCAGCAGTTGGGGGACAGTTAATGAAAAACTGTTTTTT.

This clonotype has more than one count but fewer than ten. The chain's CDR3 is CASSWTGKGDQPQHF. In nucleotides, the CDR3 is TGTGCCAGCAGCTGGACAGGGAAAGGGGATCAGCCCCAGCATTTT. The chain links TRBV7-2 to TRBJ1-5; 8 nucleotides line up with TRBD1. From germline, CDR1 is SGHTA and CDR2 FQGNSA. CDR3 size: 15 residues. J lost 5 bases, V lost 4 bases, and 7 bases had no gene match.

This chain joins TRBV20-1 and TRBJ1-2; D remains unclear. Looked up from germline, CDR1 is DFQATT and CDR2 is SNEGSKA (reference sequence). This CDR3 is 10 amino acids long. Trimming pared 3 bases from V and 6 bases from J, leaving 5 bases between. The CDR3 sequence is CSASRNGYTF. CDR3 sequence (DNA): TGCAGTGCTAGCAGGAATGGCTACACCTTC.

This clonotype was counted at least ten times. The chain couples TRBV29-1 to TRBJ2-3, with 7 bases fitting TRBD2. The junction had 1 base not matched to a gene; V was cut back by 6 bases and J by 4 bases. Germline CDR1 and CDR2: SQVTM and ANQGSEA. The CDR3 runs 11 residues. The CDR3, as DNA: TGCAGCGTGGCGGGGGCAGATACGCAGTATTTT. This encodes CSVAGADTQYF.

Many counts were recorded for this clonotype. This rearrangement joins TRBV5-1 to TRBJ2-7; D is undetermined. Trimming removed 0 bases from V and 1 base from J, with 8 bases in between. CDR1 and CDR2 from the germline V gene are SGHRS and YFSETQ. The CDR3 spans 14 residues. The CDR3 reads CASSLVSSSYEQYV. The CDR3 DNA follows: TGCGCCAGCAGCTTGGTTTCGAGTTCCTACGAGCAGTACGTC.